The present T cell receptor beta chain was sequenced within a study of cytomegalovirus exposure and HLA in healthy donors. Study outcomes and limitations: An observed cluster of highly shared sequence variants was recorded as a likely sequencing artifact. TCR beta V segments were, for the most part, productive about 87% or about 30% of the time in an earlier analysis. Presence/absence analyses rested on an assumption that sequencing depth was roughly uniform across donors.

The junction had 14 bases not matched to a gene; V was cut back by 6 bases and J by 7 bases. This CDR3 contains 17 residues. In germline, CDR1 is LNHDA, CDR2 SQIVND (reference sequence). Remarks on this clone: Antigen unknown.

This PCR relied on a set of 60 Vbeta primers and 13 Jbeta primers. Generated by immunoSEQ multiplex PCR, the TCRdb table keeps only in-frame clones and is missing some. The data contain roughly 100,000 clones, around 75% of them singletons. The sequence was collected from a man between 40 and 49 years old in good health and CMV-seronegative. What was sequenced was PBMCs. The J gene is TRBJ1-5, the V gene TRBV19, with 11 bases identical to TRBD1. The CDR3 loop is CASRDFGQGARGQPQHF. In nucleotides, the CDR3 is TGTGCCAGTAGGGACTTCGGACAGGGGGCGCGGGGCCAGCCCCAGCATTTT.